A selection of T cell receptor beta chains follows, all from one sample in a study of blood T cell repertoires in COVID-19. Libraries were prepared by immunoSEQ multiplex PCR; TCRdb keeps only in-frame clonotypes and omits some of them. The sample contains about 200,000 clones, 81% of which appear only once. Material: peripheral blood. These receptors originate from a woman older than 75 with acute or convalescent COVID-19. The CDR3 runs from the conserved cysteine through the conserved F or W. D genes are given only for firm matches. Only some rows state a clone size, as once, few, many or a class for expanded clones.

CDR3 DNA: TGTGCCAGCAACAGGGGACAGGGGGCGACCCAAGAGACCCAGTACTTC
CDR3 protein: CASNRGQGATQETQYF
J gene: TRBJ2-5
clone size: -
V gene: TRBV6-6
CDR3 length: 16
D gene: TRBD1

CDR3 DNA: TGTGCCAGCAGTCCGAGACAGGAAGGAAACACCATATATTTT
CDR3 protein: CASSPRQEGNTIYF
J gene: TRBJ1-3
clone size: once
V gene: TRBV6-5
CDR3 length: 14
D gene: -

CDR3 DNA: TGTGCCAGCACCCGCGGGCAGAACAATGAGCAGTTCTTC
CDR3 protein: CASTRGQNNEQFF
J gene: TRBJ2-1
clone size: -
V gene: TRBV11-2
CDR3 length: 13
D gene: -

CDR3 DNA: TGCGCCAGCAGCCTGGACAGAAACTACGAGCAGTACTTC
CDR3 protein: CASSLDRNYEQYF
J gene: TRBJ2-7
clone size: -
V gene: TRBV5-1
CDR3 length: 13
D gene: -

CDR3 DNA: TGTGCCAGCAGTTACTCCGGGGGAAGGGTGAACACTGAAGCTTTCTTT
CDR3 protein: CASSYSGGRVNTEAFF
J gene: TRBJ1-1
clone size: -
V gene: TRBV6-5
CDR3 length: 16
D gene: -

CDR3 DNA: TGTGCCAGCAGTCTCAGACAGGGAAGAGCTTTCTTT
CDR3 protein: CASSLRQGRAFF
J gene: TRBJ1-1
clone size: once
V gene: TRBV28
CDR3 length: 12
D gene: TRBD1

CDR3 DNA: TGTGCCTCTGACAGGGTGAACACTGAAGCTTTCTTT
CDR3 protein: CASDRVNTEAFF
J gene: TRBJ1-1
clone size: -
V gene: TRBV30
CDR3 length: 12
D gene: TRBD1

CDR3 DNA: TGTGCCAGCAGCCCCAGGGGGTATGAGCAGTTCTTC
CDR3 protein: CASSPRGYEQFF
J gene: TRBJ2-1
clone size: -
V gene: TRBV28
CDR3 length: 12
D gene: TRBD1

CDR3 DNA: TGCGCCAGCAGCCAAGAATGGGCAGGTGGCTCCCAGGCAGATACGCAGTATTTT
CDR3 protein: CASSQEWAGGSQADTQYF
J gene: TRBJ2-3
clone size: once
V gene: TRBV4-1
CDR3 length: 18
D gene: -

CDR3 DNA: TGTGCCAGCAGTTTATTCGGGAGAGGGCGTGATGAAAAACTGTTTTTT
CDR3 protein: CASSLFGRGRDEKLFF
J gene: TRBJ1-4
clone size: -
V gene: TRBV28
CDR3 length: 16
D gene: -

CDR3 DNA: TGTGCCAGCAGTGATGCCGGGATCCGGAGTGGCTACACCTTC
CDR3 protein: CASSDAGIRSGYTF
J gene: TRBJ1-2
clone size: -
V gene: TRBV6-1
CDR3 length: 14
D gene: -

CDR3 DNA: TGTGCCAGCAGTCCGACTAGCGGTAACAATGAGCAGTTCTTC
CDR3 protein: CASSPTSGNNEQFF
J gene: TRBJ2-1
clone size: -
V gene: TRBV11-2
CDR3 length: 14
D gene: TRBD2

CDR3 DNA: TGTGCCAGCAGTTACCTAGGACAGGCGAACACTGAAGCTTTCTTT
CDR3 protein: CASSYLGQANTEAFF
J gene: TRBJ1-1
clone size: few
V gene: TRBV6-5
CDR3 length: 15
D gene: TRBD1

CDR3 DNA: TGTGCCAGTAGTTTCCGACTAGCGGGGGCAACTCCGGGGGTCGACACCGGGGAGCTGTTTTTT
CDR3 protein: CASSFRLAGATPGVDTGELFF
J gene: TRBJ2-2
clone size: -
V gene: TRBV19
CDR3 length: 21
D gene: TRBD2

CDR3 DNA: TGTGCCAGCAGCCCTCCGGGACAACTCGACTACGAGCAGTACTTC
CDR3 protein: CASSPPGQLDYEQYF
J gene: TRBJ2-7
clone size: -
V gene: TRBV3-1/TRBV3-2
CDR3 length: 15
D gene: -

CDR3 DNA: TGTGCCAGCGAGACAGGGTGGAAAAATGAAAAACTGTTTTTT
CDR3 protein: CASETGWKNEKLFF
J gene: TRBJ1-4
clone size: many
V gene: TRBV2
CDR3 length: 14
D gene: TRBD1

CDR3 DNA: TGTGCCAGCAGCCAAGCCAGCGGGGGGGACGATGAGCAGTTCTTC
CDR3 protein: CASSQASGGDDEQFF
J gene: TRBJ2-1
clone size: -
V gene: TRBV4-2
CDR3 length: 15
D gene: TRBD2

CDR3 DNA: TGTGCCATCAGTGAGTCCGGGGGGATGGGGGAAGCTTTCTTT
CDR3 protein: CAISESGGMGEAFF
J gene: TRBJ1-1
clone size: -
V gene: TRBV10-3
CDR3 length: 14
D gene: -

CDR3 DNA: TGTGCCAGCAGCTATGGGGGGGCTGGAGGAGGCTACACCTTC
CDR3 protein: CASSYGGAGGGYTF
J gene: TRBJ1-2
clone size: few
V gene: TRBV7-8
CDR3 length: 14
D gene: -

CDR3 DNA: TGTGCCAGTAGGGCAACCATGAACACTGAAGCTTTCTTT
CDR3 protein: CASRATMNTEAFF
J gene: TRBJ1-1
clone size: -
V gene: TRBV19
CDR3 length: 13
D gene: -

CDR3 DNA: TGTGCCTGGAGGCGCGCGGGGGCCGGGGAGCTGTTTTTT
CDR3 protein: CAWRRAGAGELFF
J gene: TRBJ2-2
clone size: -
V gene: TRBV30
CDR3 length: 13
D gene: TRBD2

CDR3 DNA: TGTGCCAGCAATTCTTTAGCGGGAGTTTACAATGAGCAGTTCTTC
CDR3 protein: CASNSLAGVYNEQFF
J gene: TRBJ2-1
clone size: once
V gene: TRBV27
CDR3 length: 15
D gene: TRBD2

CDR3 DNA: TGTGCCAGCAGTTTAGACAGGGCCTTTAACACTGAAGCTTTCTTT
CDR3 protein: CASSLDRAFNTEAFF
J gene: TRBJ1-1
clone size: -
V gene: TRBV28
CDR3 length: 15
D gene: TRBD1

CDR3 DNA: TGTGCCACCTTGCCTGGAGCGGGGATAATCACCGGGGAGCTGTTTTTT
CDR3 protein: CATLPGAGIITGELFF
J gene: TRBJ2-2
clone size: -
V gene: TRBV19
CDR3 length: 16
D gene: TRBD2

CDR3 DNA: TGTGCCAGCAGCTACCTACGGGGACAGCGTGGAAACACCATATATTTT
CDR3 protein: CASSYLRGQRGNTIYF
J gene: TRBJ1-3
clone size: -
V gene: TRBV7-8
CDR3 length: 16
D gene: TRBD1

CDR3 DNA: TGCGCCAGCAGCTTCTCGGGAGGGGAGACCCAGTACTTC
CDR3 protein: CASSFSGGETQYF
J gene: TRBJ2-5
clone size: once
V gene: TRBV5-1
CDR3 length: 13
D gene: TRBD2

CDR3 DNA: TGTGCCAGCAGGGACAGGGGGCTCAACACTGAAGCTTTCTTT
CDR3 protein: CASRDRGLNTEAFF
J gene: TRBJ1-1
clone size: -
V gene: TRBV28
CDR3 length: 14
D gene: TRBD1

CDR3 DNA: TGTGCCAGCAGCGCGGGGGGAGCTGAAGGAGGTGAGCAGTTCTTC
CDR3 protein: CASSAGGAEGGEQFF
J gene: TRBJ2-1
clone size: -
V gene: TRBV9
CDR3 length: 15
D gene: TRBD2

CDR3 DNA: TGTGCCAGCAGCACCCGCTATCTAGCGGGGTCCCACGAGCAGTACTTC
CDR3 protein: CASSTRYLAGSHEQYF
J gene: TRBJ2-7
clone size: -
V gene: TRBV5-6
CDR3 length: 16
D gene: TRBD2

CDR3 DNA: TGCGCCAGCAGTCGCGGGACCGAAGAGACCCAGTACTTC
CDR3 protein: CASSRGTEETQYF
J gene: TRBJ2-5
clone size: -
V gene: TRBV4-1
CDR3 length: 13
D gene: -

CDR3 DNA: TGCGCCAGCAGCTTGGGGACTAGCGGCCCCTACGAGCAGTACTTC
CDR3 protein: CASSLGTSGPYEQYF
J gene: TRBJ2-7
clone size: -
V gene: TRBV5-1
CDR3 length: 15
D gene: TRBD2

CDR3 DNA: TGCAGTGCCAGTCCCGGGACAGGGATCTATGGCTACACCTTC
CDR3 protein: CSASPGTGIYGYTF
J gene: TRBJ1-2
clone size: -
V gene: TRBV20-1
CDR3 length: 14
D gene: TRBD1

CDR3 DNA: TGTGCCAGCTCATCTATGACTAGACAGGGCGATTCACCCCTCCACTTT
CDR3 protein: CASSSMTRQGDSPLHF
J gene: TRBJ1-6
clone size: once
V gene: TRBV18
CDR3 length: 16
D gene: TRBD1

CDR3 DNA: TGTGCCAGCAGCTCTGGACAGGGGTATTACGAGCAGTACTTC
CDR3 protein: CASSSGQGYYEQYF
J gene: TRBJ2-7
clone size: -
V gene: TRBV7-2
CDR3 length: 14
D gene: TRBD1

CDR3 DNA: TGTGCCAGCAGCCAAGATAGCCAGGGTTTCAATTCACCCCTCCACTTT
CDR3 protein: CASSQDSQGFNSPLHF
J gene: TRBJ1-6
clone size: once
V gene: TRBV3-1/TRBV3-2
CDR3 length: 16
D gene: -

CDR3 DNA: TGTGCCACCAGCAGAGCACTACGAGGCCATGAGCAGTTCTTC
CDR3 protein: CATSRALRGHEQFF
J gene: TRBJ2-1
clone size: few
V gene: TRBV15
CDR3 length: 14
D gene: -

CDR3 DNA: TGTGCCAGCAGCGGCGGAGCGTCGCGAACTAATGAAAAACTGTTTTTT
CDR3 protein: CASSGGASRTNEKLFF
J gene: TRBJ1-4
clone size: -
V gene: TRBV7-2
CDR3 length: 16
D gene: -

CDR3 DNA: TGTGCCAGCAGTTTAAGTACAGGCTATGGCTACACCTTC
CDR3 protein: CASSLSTGYGYTF
J gene: TRBJ1-2
clone size: -
V gene: TRBV27
CDR3 length: 13
D gene: -

CDR3 DNA: TGTGCCAGCAGCCAGGCGGGTAACTATGGCTACACCTTC
CDR3 protein: CASSQAGNYGYTF
J gene: TRBJ1-2
clone size: -
V gene: TRBV3-1/TRBV3-2
CDR3 length: 13
D gene: -

CDR3 DNA: TGTGCCAGCAGTGAAGTCAGTGGCTACACCTTC
CDR3 protein: CASSEVSGYTF
J gene: TRBJ1-2
clone size: -
V gene: TRBV2
CDR3 length: 11
D gene: -

CDR3 DNA: TGTGCCAGCAGCGGAGGACAGGGAAGTTCCCAGCCCCAGCATTTT
CDR3 protein: CASSGGQGSSQPQHF
J gene: TRBJ1-5
clone size: -
V gene: TRBV7-8
CDR3 length: 15
D gene: TRBD1

CDR3 DNA: TGTGCCAGCAGTCCAGGGCCCTTTAACAATTCACCCCTCCACTTT
CDR3 protein: CASSPGPFNNSPLHF
J gene: TRBJ1-6
clone size: -
V gene: TRBV7-2
CDR3 length: 15
D gene: -

CDR3 DNA: TGTGCCACCAGCTTGCCCGGGACTAGCTCTGGCGAGCAGTACTTC
CDR3 protein: CATSLPGTSSGEQYF
J gene: TRBJ2-7
clone size: -
V gene: TRBV15
CDR3 length: 15
D gene: TRBD2

CDR3 DNA: TGTGCCAGCAGCTTAGTCTCCGTTGAGCAGTTCTTC
CDR3 protein: CASSLVSVEQFF
J gene: TRBJ2-1
clone size: -
V gene: TRBV7-2
CDR3 length: 12
D gene: -

CDR3 DNA: TGTGCCAGCAGCCAAGTCAGGGGAGGGGCCGGGGAGCTGTTTTTT
CDR3 protein: CASSQVRGGAGELFF
J gene: TRBJ2-2
clone size: -
V gene: TRBV4-2
CDR3 length: 15
D gene: -

CDR3 DNA: TGTGCCAGCTCACCCTCGGCAGGGGGACCTACTGAAGCTTTCTTT
CDR3 protein: CASSPSAGGPTEAFF
J gene: TRBJ1-1
clone size: -
V gene: TRBV18
CDR3 length: 15
D gene: TRBD1

CDR3 DNA: TGCGCCAGCAGTGACGGCGGGAGGTTCTACGAGCAGTACTTC
CDR3 protein: CASSDGGRFYEQYF
J gene: TRBJ2-7
clone size: -
V gene: TRBV10-2
CDR3 length: 14
D gene: TRBD2

CDR3 DNA: TGTGCCAGTAAACGAGGGGGCGAAGTTTGGAATTCACCCCTCCACTTT
CDR3 protein: CASKRGGEVWNSPLHF
J gene: TRBJ1-6
clone size: -
V gene: TRBV19
CDR3 length: 16
D gene: TRBD1

CDR3 DNA: TGTGCCAGCAGCCAAGGGTCTGAACAGGAAGTCTATGGCTACACCTTC
CDR3 protein: CASSQGSEQEVYGYTF
J gene: TRBJ1-2
clone size: -
V gene: TRBV3-1/TRBV3-2
CDR3 length: 16
D gene: -

CDR3 DNA: TGTGCCAGCAGCCAAGTGAGGGACAGGGACGATGGCTACACCTTC
CDR3 protein: CASSQVRDRDDGYTF
J gene: TRBJ1-2
clone size: few
V gene: TRBV4-2
CDR3 length: 15
D gene: TRBD1

CDR3 DNA: TGTGCCTGGACCCCTTACCAGGGTGGGTCTAACTATGGCTACACCTTC
CDR3 protein: CAWTPYQGGSNYGYTF
J gene: TRBJ1-2
clone size: -
V gene: TRBV30
CDR3 length: 16
D gene: -

CDR3 DNA: TGTGCCAGCAGCCGTAGTGGGGGGGCCGAAGCTTTCTTT
CDR3 protein: CASSRSGGAEAFF
J gene: TRBJ1-1
clone size: -
V gene: TRBV11-3
CDR3 length: 13
D gene: -